What follows is one T cell receptor beta chain and its context. Its specificity is not known. The sample comes from a study of CD8+ T cells in alopecia areata. Study-wide results and limits: Possibly because of HLA-related factors, TCR sharing was less clear across patients than in mice. While tofacitinib was given, many expanded lesional clones persisted in scalp and blood. Affected scalp, especially in alopecia totalis/universalis, had a higher clonality than normal scalp did.

The CDR3 is made up of 12 amino acids. CDR1 is SNHLY, CDR2 FYNNEI, per germline. V was shortened by 2 bases and J by 3 bases, with 2 bases between the two germline ends. Sequencing used cDNA as its template, made by extracting RNA and reverse transcribing it. Method: immunoSEQ multiplex PCR; TCRdb's copy keeps in-frame clones and lacks some. In the table there are under 300,000 clones, 60% of which are singletons. Treatment reported: oral pan-JAK inhibitor, 5-10 mg twice daily. CD4+ and CD8+ T cells were sorted from PBMCs. This clonotype was sampled from a human donor with alopecia areata. The chain is built from TRBV2 and TRBJ2-1, with unresolved D. Sequencing was performed on CD4+ T cells sorted from blood, taken around week 54, from a patient treated with tofacitinib. In DNA, the CDR3 is TGTGCCAGCAGTGAACTCTACAATGAGCAGTTCTTC. It translates to CASSELYNEQFF.